This T cell receptor beta chain comes out of a study of T cell responses to AZD1222 COVID-19 vaccine. A note on this clone: Its antigen is not known.

Notes on the study in general: None of the repertoires were sampled until the peak T cell response had passed.

Measured with immunoSEQ multiplex PCR; TCRdb has only the in-frame clones, and not every one. The sample gives about 120,000 clones, about 89% of which show up once; 8.5% to 12% is in the top ten. Per germline, CDR1 SGDLS and CDR2 YYNGEE. The CDR3 covers 14 residues. Unmatched junction bases numbered 1, after V lost 3 bases and J lost 0 bases. This sequence was found in an adult in good health. Material: peripheral blood, obtained on day 0 of AZD1222 vaccination. The chain joins TRBV9 to TRBJ2-3, with TRBD2 matching over 7 bases. CDR3 nucleotide sequence: TGTGCCAGCAGCGCGGGGGGTAGCACAGATACGCAGTATTTT. It is translated as CASSAGGSTDTQYF. Full variable domain (outside the CDR3, taken from reference TRBV9 and TRBJ2-3): DSGVTQTPKHLITATGQRVTLRCSPRSGDLSVYWYQQSLDQGLQFLIQYYNGEERAKGNILERFSAQQFPDLHSELNLSSLELGDSALYFCASSAGGSTDTQYFGPGTRLTVL.